Below, 19 T cell receptor beta chains from the same sample are listed, as sequenced in a study of blood T cells in healthy people across ages. PCR was performed a second time for roughly 7 to 11 cycles using a sample-barcoded 5' primer and a J-beta primer mix. TCRdb fed the 5' RACE reads into MiXCR, producing one record per CDR3 protein. The data hold roughly 1,500,000 distinct CDR3 sequences, with around 39% observed a single time. Sequencing used blood. The source of these receptors is a woman aged 18-29 years in good health.

This rearrangement joins TRBV18 to TRBJ2-1; TRBD2 agrees at 8 bases. J was trimmed by 0 bases and V by 2 bases; bases with no gene match: 6. Germline CDR1 KGHSH, CDR2 LQKENI. CDR3 length: 17 residues. DNA of the CDR3: TGTGCCAGCTCACCAGCTGGCGGGGGGCCCTCCTACAATGAGCAGTTCTTC. Amino acids: CASSPAGGGPSYNEQFF.

This clonotype was detected ten times or more. The chain carries TRBV7-9 and TRBJ1-2, with a tentative D call TRBD1 (6 bases). The length of the CDR3 is 13 residues. Trimming shortened V by 5 bases and J by 4 bases, and 11 bases separated the two germline ends. Per germline, CDR1 SEHNR and CDR2 FQNEAQ (reference sequence). CDR3 in amino acids: CASSPGEIYGYTF. The CDR3 DNA reads as TGTGCCAGCAGCCCAGGGGAGATCTATGGCTACACCTTC.

The V and J genes are TRBV4-1 and TRBJ2-5; TRBD1 is a possible D gene (6 bases). Looked up from germline, CDR1 is MGHRA and CDR2 is YSYEKL. The CDR3 covers 19 residues. The V and J ends lost 4 bases and 4 bases respectively, with 28 bases between them. The CDR3 DNA follows: TGCGCCAGCAGCCCCTTGGTACAGGGAAGACCTCGTCAGCGAGAGACCCAGTACTTC. It is translated as CASSPLVQGRPRQRETQYF.

The chain combines TRBV2 with TRBJ1-6, with TRBD1 as a possible D gene (5 bases). Germline V CDR1 and CDR2: SNHLY, FYNNEI. The CDR3 sequence is 13 residues long. Trimming cost V 4 bases and J 7 bases, with 8 bases left between them. CDR3 protein: CASSAGINSPLHF. Here the CDR3 DNA reads TGTGCCAGCAGTGCAGGGATCAATTCACCCCTCCACTTT.

In this sample, this clonotype turned up once. One junction end does not reproduce the germline sequence, and a read error may be involved. The V gene is TRBV7-7, the J gene TRBJ1-2; 7 bases line up with TRBD1. The CDR3 spans 17 residues. Germline CDR1 reads SSHAT; CDR2 reads FNYEAQ (reference sequence). DNA of the CDR3: TGTGCTAGCAGCCCCAAGGAAGGGGGGACAGCTAACTATGGCTACACCTTC. Translation: CASSPKEGGTANYGYTF.

The rearrangement links TRBV5-1 to TRBJ1-4; 7 bases are shared with TRBD1. Unmatched junction bases numbered 5, after V lost 0 bases and J lost 3 bases. Germline V gene lookup returns CDR1 SGHRS and CDR2 YFSETQ. This CDR3 has 16 residues. In DNA form, the CDR3 reads TGCGCCAGCAGCTTGGGTACAGGGGAGGCTAATGAAAAACTGTTTTTT. This codes for CASSLGTGEANEKLFF. Together with reference TRBV5-1 and TRBJ1-4, the CDR3 gives the full variable domain: KAGVTQTPRYLIKTRGQQVTLSCSPISGHRSVSWYQQTPGQGLQFLFEYFSETQRNKGNFPGRFSGRQFSNSRSEMNVSTLELGDSALYLCASSLGTGEANEKLFFGSGTQLSVL.

The chain combines TRBV12-3 or TRBV12-4 with TRBJ1-2, with a possible D match to TRBD1 (5 bases). This CDR3 has 12 amino acids. The V end lost 10 bases, the J end lost 8 bases, and 17 bases lay between the germline ends. CDR3 DNA: TGTGCCACCGGGGCGGGGAATGGAGGCTACACCTTC. Protein: CATGAGNGGYTF.

The chain is built from TRBV5-1 and TRBJ2-5, with D uncertain. This CDR3 contains 15 residues. Germline V gene sequence: CDR1 SGHRS, CDR2 YFSETQ. Trimming stripped 3 bases from V and 5 bases from J, with 17 bases between. The CDR3: CASSSGAGQGETQYF. The CDR3 coding sequence is TGCGCCAGCAGCTCAGGAGCCGGCCAAGGGGAGACCCAGTACTTC.

The rearrangement uses TRBV15 and TRBJ2-4; perhaps TRBD1 as D (5 bases). The CDR3 contains 14 residues. Germline values: CDR1 LNHNV, CDR2 YYDKDF (reference sequence). With 0 bases removed from V and 9 bases from J, the gap between germline ends came to 12 bases. The CDR3 bases are TGTGCCACCAGCAGAGATCAAGGGGTCGCCATTCAGTACTTC. Encoded protein: CATSRDQGVAIQYF.

The V and J genes are TRBV12-5 and TRBJ2-3; TRBD1 agrees at 7 bases. The CDR3 extends over 17 amino acids. Germline lookup yields CDR1 LGHNT and CDR2 FRNRAP. V gave up 3 bases and J gave up 2 bases; unmatched junction bases: 11. The chain's CDR3 is CASGFFTKGANTDTQYF. CDR3 DNA: TGTGCTAGTGGTTTCTTTACGAAGGGGGCCAACACAGATACGCAGTATTTT.

This clonotype was found a few times. The V call is TRBV6-5, the J call TRBJ2-1; 11 bases align to TRBD1. Germline-derived CDR1 and CDR2 are MNHEY and SVGAGI. With V trimmed by 7 bases and J by 8 bases, 10 bases remained unmatched. CDR3 size: 15 residues. CDR3 in DNA: TGTGCCAGCACCCAGAGGGGGACAGGGGGTGATGAGCAGTTCTTC. It encodes CASTQRGTGGDEQFF.

This clonotype was observed a handful of times. This chain links TRBV4-1 with TRBJ2-1, with 15 bases identical to TRBD2. V shed 4 bases and J 8 bases; nucleotides not matched to a gene: 12. Germline CDR1 reads MGHRA; CDR2 reads YSYEKL. There are 18 residues in the CDR3. The chain's CDR3 is CASSPLLPGLAGGDEQFF. The CDR3 nucleotides are TGCGCCAGCAGCCCTCTCCTCCCGGGACTAGCGGGAGGTGATGAGCAGTTCTTC.

This clonotype has a handful of counts. A junction boundary mismatches the germline segment, possibly from a read error. The chain couples TRBV12-3 or TRBV12-4 to TRBJ1-2; 11 bases are shared with TRBD1. The CDR3 is 15 amino acids. The DNA for the CDR3 is TGTGCCAGCAGTCTAGCGGGACAGGGGGGACGTGGCTACACCTTC. It yields the protein CASSLAGQGGRGYTF.

The chain's CDR3 is CASSPHYPGLAGEEQYF. The CDR3 nucleotides are TGTGCCAGCAGCCCTCACTACCCAGGACTAGCGGGAGAAGAGCAGTACTTC. The chain links TRBV4-2 to TRBJ2-7; 13 nucleotides align to TRBD2. V shed 4 bases, J shed 7 bases, and the junction held 13 bases outside the gene matches. The CDR3 has 17 residues. The germline gives CDR1 LGHNA, CDR2 YNFKEQ.

The rearrangement links TRBV20-1 to TRBJ1-1; D is unresolved. V was pared by 6 bases and J by 5 bases, with 10 bases between. The CDR3 length is 11 residues. Per the germline V gene, CDR1 is DFQATT and CDR2 is SNEGSKA (reference sequence). As DNA, the CDR3 is TGCAGTGCCCCCAAGGAGACTGAAGCTTTCTTT. Its protein is CSAPKETEAFF.

There are a few counts of this clonotype. The chain uses TRBV20-1 and TRBJ1-6; TRBD1 matches 7 bases. The trim removed 5 bases at V and 11 bases at J, leaving 15 bases unmatched. The germline CDR1 and CDR2 sequences are DFQATT and SNEGSKA (reference sequence). The CDR3 is 15 amino acids. CDR3 sequence: CSARIIPGQLTPLHF. Written as DNA, the CDR3 is TGCAGTGCTCGTATCATTCCGGGACAGCTAACACCCCTCCACTTT.

This clonotype was recorded at least ten times. This chain connects TRBV9 to TRBJ1-1; D is possibly TRBD1 (5 bases). This CDR3 is built from 15 residues. Trimming took off 0 bases at V and 1 base at J, with 10 bases between the two ends. Germline V gene sequence: CDR1 SGDLS, CDR2 YYNGEE. CDR3 nucleotides: TGTGCCAGCAGCGTAGCGCACAGGACGAACACTGAAGCTTTCTTT. This codes for CASSVAHRTNTEAFF. Based on the CDR3 plus reference TRBV9 and TRBJ1-1, the full variable domain is DSGVTQTPKHLITATGQRVTLRCSPRSGDLSVYWYQQSLDQGLQFLIQYYNGEERAKGNILERFSAQQFPDLHSELNLSSLELGDSALYFCASSVAHRTNTEAFFGQGTRLTVV.

This clonotype was detected a few times. This rearrangement joins TRBV3-1 to TRBJ2-5, with 7 nucleotides matching TRBD2. The J call is uncertain, as TRBJ2-7 better fits the DNA end. The germline gives CDR1 LGHDT, CDR2 YNNKEL (reference sequence). The CDR3 has 17 amino acids. The CDR3 sequence is CASSPRFSGPPDYEQYF. The CDR3, as DNA: TGTGCCAGCAGCCCTCGATTTAGCGGGCCCCCAGACTACGAGCAGTACTTC.

The chain uses TRBV3-1 and TRBJ1-2; perhaps TRBD1 as D (6 bases). CDR1 is LGHDT, CDR2 YNNKEL, per germline (reference sequence). V shed 0 bases and J shed 6 bases, with 17 bases lying between them. This CDR3 is 16 amino acids long. CDR3 in DNA: TGTGCCAGCAGCCAAGAGTCCGGGGGCAGGTTGGATGGCTACACCTTC. Translation: CASSQESGGRLDGYTF. The full variable domain, its missing parts supplied by reference TRBV3-1 and TRBJ1-2, is DTAVSQTPKYLVTQMGNDKSIKCEQNLGHDTMYWYKQDSKKFLKIMFSYNNKELIINETVPNRFSPKSPDKAHLNLHINSLELGDSAVYFCASSQESGGRLDGYTFGSGTRLTVV.